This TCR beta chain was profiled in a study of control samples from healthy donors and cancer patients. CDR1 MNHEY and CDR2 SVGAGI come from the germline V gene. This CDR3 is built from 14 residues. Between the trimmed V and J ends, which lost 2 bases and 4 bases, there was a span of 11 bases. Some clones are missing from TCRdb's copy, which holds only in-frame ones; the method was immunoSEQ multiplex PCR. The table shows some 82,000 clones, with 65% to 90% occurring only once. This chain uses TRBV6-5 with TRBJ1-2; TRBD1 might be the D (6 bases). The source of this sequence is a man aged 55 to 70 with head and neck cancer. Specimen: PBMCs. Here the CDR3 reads CASSYGGRSYGYTF. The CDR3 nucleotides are TGTGCCAGCAGTTACGGGGGGCGAAGCTATGGCTACACCTTC.